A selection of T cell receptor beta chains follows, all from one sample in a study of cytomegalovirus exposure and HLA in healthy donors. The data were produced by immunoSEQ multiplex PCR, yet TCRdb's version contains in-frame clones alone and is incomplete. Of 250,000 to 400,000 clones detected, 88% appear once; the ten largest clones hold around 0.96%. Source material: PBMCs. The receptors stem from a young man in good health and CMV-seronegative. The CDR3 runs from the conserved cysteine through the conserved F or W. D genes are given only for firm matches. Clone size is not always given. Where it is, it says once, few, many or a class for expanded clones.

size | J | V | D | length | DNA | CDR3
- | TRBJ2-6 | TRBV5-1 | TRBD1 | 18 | TGCGCCAGCCGCGGACAGGGGGCGAGGACTTCTGGGGCCAACGTCCTGACTTTC | CASRGQGARTSGANVLTF
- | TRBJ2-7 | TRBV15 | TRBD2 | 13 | TGTGCCACCAGCTTTAAGCGGGGGACCGAGCAGTACTTC | CATSFKRGTEQYF
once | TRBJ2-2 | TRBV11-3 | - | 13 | TGTGCCAGCAGCTACAGGGTCTCCGGGGAGCTGTTTTTT | CASSYRVSGELFF
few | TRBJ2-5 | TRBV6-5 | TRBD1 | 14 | TGTGCCAGCAGCCTCCGGGACAGGGGAGAGACCCAGTACTTC | CASSLRDRGETQYF
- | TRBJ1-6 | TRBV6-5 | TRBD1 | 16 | TGTGCCAGCAGTTACTCGACAGGGTTAGTGAATTCACCCCTCCACTTT | CASSYSTGLVNSPLHF
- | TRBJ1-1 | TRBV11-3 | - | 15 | TGTGCCAGCAGCACCGGACAGACCCCGAACACTGAAGCTTTCTTT | CASSTGQTPNTEAFF
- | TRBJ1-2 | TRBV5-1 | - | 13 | TGCGCCAGCAGCTTGGACGCCGCAGGGGGCTACACCTTC | CASSLDAAGGYTF
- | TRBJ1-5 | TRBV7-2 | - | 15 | TGTGCCAGCAGGGTCGAGAGGGGGAGCAATCAGCCCCAGCATTTT | CASRVERGSNQPQHF
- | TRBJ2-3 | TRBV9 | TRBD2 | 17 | TGTGCCAGCAGCGTAGCCCAGACTAGCGCCCCGGGAGATACGCAGTATTTT | CASSVAQTSAPGDTQYF
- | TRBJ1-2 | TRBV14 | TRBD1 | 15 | TGTGCCAGCAGCCCGTGGGACAGGGCCTCAGATGGCTACACCTTC | CASSPWDRASDGYTF
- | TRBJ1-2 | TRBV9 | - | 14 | TGTGCCAGCAGCGTAGAGGGGATAGACTATGGCTACACCTTC | CASSVEGIDYGYTF
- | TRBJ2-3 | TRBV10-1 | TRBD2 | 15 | TGCGCCAGCAGCGATAGCGGGGGGGGGACAGATACGCAGTATTTT | CASSDSGGGTDTQYF
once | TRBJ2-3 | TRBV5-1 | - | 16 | TGCGCCAGCGTTGGAGAGGGTGATCATAGCACAGATACGCAGTATTTT | CASVGEGDHSTDTQYF
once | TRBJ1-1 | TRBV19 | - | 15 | TGTGCCAGTAAACCGGACCCGGGGGTAAGCACTGAAGCTTTCTTT | CASKPDPGVSTEAFF
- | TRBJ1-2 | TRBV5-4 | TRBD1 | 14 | TGTGCCAGCAGCTGGGAGACAGGGGGCTATGGCTACACCTTC | CASSWETGGYGYTF
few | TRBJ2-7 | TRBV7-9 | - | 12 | TGTGCCAGCAGCCCCGGGTTGTACGAGCAGTACTTC | CASSPGLYEQYF
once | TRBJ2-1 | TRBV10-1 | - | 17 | TGCGCCAGCAGTGAGTCGAGCCCTTTTGACAGCCAGAATGAGCAGTTCTTC | CASSESSPFDSQNEQFF
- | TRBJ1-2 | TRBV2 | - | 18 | TGTGCCAGCAGTGAGGGGCTAGCGGTTGGATTCGTGAACTATGGCTACACCTTC | CASSEGLAVGFVNYGYTF
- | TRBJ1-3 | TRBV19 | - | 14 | TGTGCCAGTAGTTTCACAGGGCTCGGAAACACCATATATTTT | CASSFTGLGNTIYF
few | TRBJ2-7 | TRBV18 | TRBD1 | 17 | TGTGCCAGCTCACCGGCTCCCGGGGACAGAGAGATTTACGAGCAGTACTTC | CASSPAPGDREIYEQYF
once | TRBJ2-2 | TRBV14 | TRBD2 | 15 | TGTGCCAGCTCGTCTACGCCTAGCGGCACCGGGGAGCTGTTTTTT | CASSSTPSGTGELFF
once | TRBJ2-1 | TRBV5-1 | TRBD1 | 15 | TGCGCCAGCAGCCGGTCAGGGACAGGGGTTGATGAGCAGTTCTTC | CASSRSGTGVDEQFF
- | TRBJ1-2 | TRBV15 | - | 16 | TGTGCCACCAGCAGAGGTGGGACTCCGCGGGACTATGGCTACACCTTC | CATSRGGTPRDYGYTF
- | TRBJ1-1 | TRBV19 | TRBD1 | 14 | TGTGCCAGCGGGACAGGGTATTTGAACACTGAAGCTTTCTTT | CASGTGYLNTEAFF
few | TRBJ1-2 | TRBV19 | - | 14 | TGTGCCAGTAGTATAGCTGGGACAAACTATGGCTACACCTTC | CASSIAGTNYGYTF
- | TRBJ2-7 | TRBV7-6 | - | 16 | TGTGCCAGCACCCCGGGTGGGGGCCCCTTAGTCTACGAGCAGTACTTC | CASTPGGGPLVYEQYF
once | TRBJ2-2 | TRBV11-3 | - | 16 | TGTGCCAGCAGCTTAGCAATACAGCCGTCCACCGGGGAGCTGTTTTTT | CASSLAIQPSTGELFF
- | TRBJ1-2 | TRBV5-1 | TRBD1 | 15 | TGCGCCAGCAGCTTGGGCAAAACAGGGGAGAATGGCTACACCTTC | CASSLGKTGENGYTF
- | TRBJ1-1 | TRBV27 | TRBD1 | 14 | TGTGCCAGCGGTCGACAGGGGGGTATCACTGAAGCTTTCTTT | CASGRQGGITEAFF
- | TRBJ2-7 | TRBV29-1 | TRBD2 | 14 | TGCAGCGTTGGAGTGGGAGGGCTCTCCCTCGAGCAGTACTTC | CSVGVGGLSLEQYF
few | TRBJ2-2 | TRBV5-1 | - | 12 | TGCGCCAGCAGCTTGGTAGCCGGGGAGCTGTTTTTT | CASSLVAGELFF
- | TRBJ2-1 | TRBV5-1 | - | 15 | TGCGCCAGCAGCTTGGAAAGCTTGACCTACAATGAGCAGTTCTTC | CASSLESLTYNEQFF
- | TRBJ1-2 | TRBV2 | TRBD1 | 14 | TGTGCCAGCTCGGGACAGGGACTGGGCTATGGCTACACCTTC | CASSGQGLGYGYTF
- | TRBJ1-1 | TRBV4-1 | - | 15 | TGCGCCAGCAGCCCCTACAGCAGGGCGAACACTGAAGCTTTCTTT | CASSPYSRANTEAFF
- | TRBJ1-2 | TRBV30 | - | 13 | TGTGCCTGGATCGGAGGGCTTATCTATGGCTACACCTTC | CAWIGGLIYGYTF
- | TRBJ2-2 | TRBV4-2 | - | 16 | TGTGCCAGCAGCCAAATCAGGAACGCGAACACCGGGGAGCTGTTTTTT | CASSQIRNANTGELFF
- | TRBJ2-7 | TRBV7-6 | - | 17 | TGTGCCAGCAGCTTAGCTGACAGTACACTTAGCTCCTACGAGCAGTACTTC | CASSLADSTLSSYEQYF
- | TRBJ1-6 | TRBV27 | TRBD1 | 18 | TGTGCCAGCAGTGGCCCTGGGACAGGGAATTACTATAATTCACCCCTCCACTTT | CASSGPGTGNYYNSPLHF
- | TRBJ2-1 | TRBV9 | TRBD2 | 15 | TGTGCCAGCAGCCCCTGGACTAGCGGGTACAATGAGCAGTTCTTC | CASSPWTSGYNEQFF
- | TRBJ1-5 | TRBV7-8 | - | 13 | TGTGCCAGCAGCTTCCCCAACAATCAGCCCCAGCATTTT | CASSFPNNQPQHF
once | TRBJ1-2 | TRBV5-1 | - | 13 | TGCGCCAGCAGCTTGGACAGGACGTATGGCTACACCTTC | CASSLDRTYGYTF
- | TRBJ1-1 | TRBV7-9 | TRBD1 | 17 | TGTGCCAGCAGTTACGACAGGGGGGGTTGGATGAACACTGAAGCTTTCTTT | CASSYDRGGWMNTEAFF
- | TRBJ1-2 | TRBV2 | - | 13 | TGTGCCAGCAACAGACGAGGGGGTTACGGCTACACCTTC | CASNRRGGYGYTF
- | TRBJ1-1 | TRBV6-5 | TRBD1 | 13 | TGTGCCAGCAGTTTGGACAGGGCGGATGAAGCTTTCTTT | CASSLDRADEAFF
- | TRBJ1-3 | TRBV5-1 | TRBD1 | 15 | TGCGCCAGCTCGGAGTACAGGGGGGACGGAAACACCATATATTTT | CASSEYRGDGNTIYF
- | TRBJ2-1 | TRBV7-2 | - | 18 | TGTGCCAGCAGCTTAACCTTCAGGGGCGGGTCTGCCTACAATGAGCAGTTCTTC | CASSLTFRGGSAYNEQFF